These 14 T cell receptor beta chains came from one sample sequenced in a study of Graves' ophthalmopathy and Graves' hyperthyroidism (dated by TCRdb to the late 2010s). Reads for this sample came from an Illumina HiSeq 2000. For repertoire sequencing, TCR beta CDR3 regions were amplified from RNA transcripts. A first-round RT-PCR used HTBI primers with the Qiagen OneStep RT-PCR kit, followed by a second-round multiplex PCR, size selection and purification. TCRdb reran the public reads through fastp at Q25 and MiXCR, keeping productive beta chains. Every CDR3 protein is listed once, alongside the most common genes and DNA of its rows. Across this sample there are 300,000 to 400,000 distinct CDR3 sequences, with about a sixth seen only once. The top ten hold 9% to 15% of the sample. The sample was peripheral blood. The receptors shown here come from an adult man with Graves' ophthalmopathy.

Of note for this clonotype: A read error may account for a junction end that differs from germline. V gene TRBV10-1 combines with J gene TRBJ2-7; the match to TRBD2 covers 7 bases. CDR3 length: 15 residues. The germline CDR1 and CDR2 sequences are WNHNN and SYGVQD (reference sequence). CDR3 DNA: TGCGCCAGCAGGACGGAATCGGGCGGGAGAAACGAGCAGTCCTTC. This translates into CASRTESGGRNEQSF.

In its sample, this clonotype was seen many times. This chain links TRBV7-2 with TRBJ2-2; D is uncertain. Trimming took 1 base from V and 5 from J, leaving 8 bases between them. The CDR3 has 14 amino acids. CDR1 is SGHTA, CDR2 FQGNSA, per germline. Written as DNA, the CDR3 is TGTGCCAGCAGCTTAGAGCATATGACCGGGGAGCTGTTTTTT. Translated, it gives CASSLEHMTGELFF.

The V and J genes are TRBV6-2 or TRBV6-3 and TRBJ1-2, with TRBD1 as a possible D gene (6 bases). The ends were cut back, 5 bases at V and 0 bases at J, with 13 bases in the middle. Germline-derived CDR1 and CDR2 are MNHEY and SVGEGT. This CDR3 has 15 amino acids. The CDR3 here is CASSPNRAANYGYTF. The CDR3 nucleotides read TGTGCCAGCAGTCCGAACAGGGCTGCTAACTATGGCTACACCTTC.

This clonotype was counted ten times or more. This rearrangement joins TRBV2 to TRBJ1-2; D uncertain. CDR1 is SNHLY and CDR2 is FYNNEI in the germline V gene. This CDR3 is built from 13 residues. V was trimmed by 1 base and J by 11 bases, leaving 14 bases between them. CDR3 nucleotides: TGTGCCAGCAGTGAAGGGAGGCACGGAATTTACACCTTC. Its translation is CASSEGRHGIYTF.

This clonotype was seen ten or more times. In DNA form, the CDR3 reads TGTGCCAGCAGGCTAGCGGGAGCCAACACCGGGGAGCTGTTTTTT. Its protein product is CASRLAGANTGELFF. V and J are TRBV12-3 or TRBV12-4 and TRBJ2-2; 10 nucleotides align to TRBD2. Germline trimming cut 6 bases from V and 2 bases from J; bases unmatched to any gene: 3. The CDR3 length is 15 residues.

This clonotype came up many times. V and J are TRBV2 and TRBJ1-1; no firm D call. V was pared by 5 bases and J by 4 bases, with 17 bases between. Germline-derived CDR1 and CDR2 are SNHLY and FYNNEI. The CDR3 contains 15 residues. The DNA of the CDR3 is TGTGCCAGCAGTAAAACTGGAGTCACTGGCACTGAAGCTTTCTTT. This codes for CASSKTGVTGTEAFF.

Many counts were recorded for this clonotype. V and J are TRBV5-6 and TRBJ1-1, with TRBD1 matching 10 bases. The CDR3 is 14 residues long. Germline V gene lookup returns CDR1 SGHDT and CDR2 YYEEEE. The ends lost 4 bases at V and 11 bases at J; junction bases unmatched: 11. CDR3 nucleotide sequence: TGTGCCAGCAGCAACCGGGACAGGGGTTTTGATGCTTTCTTT. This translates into CASSNRDRGFDAFF.

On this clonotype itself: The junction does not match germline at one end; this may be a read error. The CDR3 region has the DNA TGTGCCAGCATCCGAGGCGCGACTCTCACCGGGGAGCTGTCTTTT. Translating it yields CASIRGATLTGELSF. This chain joins TRBV28 and TRBJ2-2; TRBD2 is a possible D gene (5 bases). The CDR3 spans 15 residues. From germline, CDR1 is MDHEN and CDR2 SYDVKM.

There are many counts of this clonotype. CDR3 loop: CASSVPASGEQYF. CDR3 DNA sequence: TGTGCCAGCAGCGTCCCCGCTTCGGGGGAGCAGTACTTC. The chain carries TRBV6-5 and TRBJ2-7, with a possible D match to TRBD2 (5 bases). V gave up 6 bases and J gave up 7 bases, with 16 bases separating them. Germline loops: CDR1 MNHEY, CDR2 SVGAGI. The CDR3 covers 13 residues.

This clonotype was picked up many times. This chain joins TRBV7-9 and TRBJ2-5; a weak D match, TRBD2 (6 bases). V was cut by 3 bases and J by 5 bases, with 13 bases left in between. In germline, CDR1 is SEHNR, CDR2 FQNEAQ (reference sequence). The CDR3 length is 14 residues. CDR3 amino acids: CASSFDGSGETQYF. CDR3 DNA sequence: TGTGCCAGCAGCTTTGACGGGAGTGGCGAGACCCAGTACTTC. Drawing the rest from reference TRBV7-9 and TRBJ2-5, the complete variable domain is DTGVSQNPRHKITKRGQNVTFRCDPISEHNRLYWYRQTLGQGPEFLTYFQNEAQLEKSRLLSDRFSAERPKGSFSTLEIQRTEQGDSAMYLCASSFDGSGETQYFGPGTRLLVL.

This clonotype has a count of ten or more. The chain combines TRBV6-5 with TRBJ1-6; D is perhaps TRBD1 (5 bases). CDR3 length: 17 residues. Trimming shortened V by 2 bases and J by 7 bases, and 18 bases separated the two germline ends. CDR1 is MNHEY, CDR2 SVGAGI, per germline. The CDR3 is CASSYGRHGARNSPLHF. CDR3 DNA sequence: TGTGCCAGCAGTTACGGGCGGCATGGGGCCAGGAATTCACCCCTCCACTTT.

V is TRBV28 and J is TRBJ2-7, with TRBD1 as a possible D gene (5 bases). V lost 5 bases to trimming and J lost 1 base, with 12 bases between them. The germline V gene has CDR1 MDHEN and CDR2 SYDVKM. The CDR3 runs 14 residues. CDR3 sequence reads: CASSAGMPSYEQYF. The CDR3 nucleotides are TGTGCCAGCAGTGCAGGGATGCCATCCTACGAGCAGTACTTC. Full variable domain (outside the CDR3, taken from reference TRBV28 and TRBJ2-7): DVKVTQSSRYLVKRTGEKVFLECVQDMDHENMFWYRQDPGLGLRLIYFSYDVKMKEKGDIPEGYSVSREKKERFSLILESASTNQTSMYLCASSAGMPSYEQYFGPGTRLTVT.

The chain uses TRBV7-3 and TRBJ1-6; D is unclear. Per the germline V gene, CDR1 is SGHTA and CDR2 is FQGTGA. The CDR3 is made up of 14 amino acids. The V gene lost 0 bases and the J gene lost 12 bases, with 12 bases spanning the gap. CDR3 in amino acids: CASSLTFRDGPLHF. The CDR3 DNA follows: TGTGCCAGCAGCTTAACCTTCCGGGATGGACCCCTCCACTTT.

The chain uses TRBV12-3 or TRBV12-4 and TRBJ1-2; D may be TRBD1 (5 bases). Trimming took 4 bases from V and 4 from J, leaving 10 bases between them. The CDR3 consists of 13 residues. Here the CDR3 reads CASSSLTAYGYTF. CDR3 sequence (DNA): TGTGCCAGCAGTTCTTTGACAGCCTATGGCTACACCTTC.